Each of the 8 T cell receptor beta chains below was sequenced from the same sample in a study of cytomegalovirus exposure and HLA in healthy donors. Only in-frame clones appear in the TCRdb table, and some are missing; sequencing was by immunoSEQ multiplex PCR. Here the sample spans 100,000 to 150,000 clones, roughly 90% being singletons. The sequenced sample was PBMCs. The receptors were sampled from a man under 40 in good health and CMV-seronegative.

This clone was seen only a few times. Here the CDR3 reads CASQDRGYEQYF. The CDR3 DNA reads TGTGCCAGTCAGGACAGGGGCTACGAGCAGTACTTC. J is TRBJ2-7 and V is TRBV19; 9 bases match TRBD1. V was pared by 8 bases and J by 3 bases, with 2 bases of the junction left unmatched. Germline V CDR1 and CDR2: LNHDA, SQIVND (reference sequence). The CDR3 consists of 12 residues. Filled out from reference TRBV19 and TRBJ2-7, the complete variable domain reads DGGITQSPKYLFRKEGQNVTLSCEQNLNHDAMYWYRQDPGQGLRLIYYSQIVNDFQKGDIAEGYSVSREKKESFPLTVTSAQKNPTAFYLCASQDRGYEQYFGPGTRLTVT.

The V and J genes are TRBV6-4 and TRBJ2-1; 10 bases match TRBD2. V lost 8 bases to trimming and J lost 13 bases; unmatched junction nucleotides: 11. The CDR3 is 13 residues long. Germline V gene lookup returns CDR1 MRHNA and CDR2 SNTAGT. CDR3 protein: CASAQATSGVQFF. Here the CDR3 DNA reads TGTGCCAGCGCTCAGGCCACTAGCGGGGTTCAGTTCTTC.

The V gene is TRBV15, the J gene TRBJ2-5; D is perhaps TRBD1 (6 bases). V was shortened by 3 bases and J by 3 bases, with 17 bases between the two germline ends. This CDR3 is built from 16 residues. Per germline, CDR1 LNHNV and CDR2 YYDKDF (reference sequence). This chain's CDR3 is CATSRGENEGEETQYF. CDR3 sequence (DNA): TGTGCCACCAGCAGGGGGGAAAACGAGGGGGAAGAGACCCAGTACTTC.

The rearrangement uses TRBV19 and TRBJ2-5, with 7 nucleotides matching TRBD1. The CDR3 is 15 amino acids. CDR1 and CDR2 (germline): LNHDA, SQIVND (reference sequence). Germline trimming cut 6 bases from V and 3 bases from J; bases unmatched to any gene: 10. Here the CDR3 reads CASSRTGPLKETQYF. DNA for the CDR3: TGTGCCAGTAGCAGGACAGGACCGCTCAAAGAGACCCAGTACTTC. The full variable domain, completed using reference TRBV19 and TRBJ2-5, is DGGITQSPKYLFRKEGQNVTLSCEQNLNHDAMYWYRQDPGQGLRLIYYSQIVNDFQKGDIAEGYSVSREKKESFPLTVTSAQKNPTAFYLCASSRTGPLKETQYFGPGTRLLVL.

The chain joins TRBV30 to TRBJ2-7; TRBD2 is a possible D gene (5 bases). V was cut by 2 bases and J by 12 bases, with 17 bases left in between. The CDR3 is 12 residues long. Germline V gives CDR1 GTSNPN, CDR2 SVGIG (reference sequence). The CDR3 DNA sequence: TGTGCCTGGAGTCCATCGACCGGGATTCGGTACTTC. This translates into CAWSPSTGIRYF.

This clone came up once. This chain joins TRBV27 and TRBJ1-1; D call uncertain. Deletions cut 3 bases from V and 10 bases from J, with 15 bases between. The CDR3 totals 13 residues. Germline lookup yields CDR1 MNHEY and CDR2 SMNVEV (reference sequence). CDR3: CASSFGGWQRAFF. CDR3 coding DNA: TGTGCCAGCAGTTTTGGAGGGTGGCAGAGAGCTTTCTTT.

The chain employs TRBV19 and TRBJ2-1; 9 bases are shared with TRBD2. Germline trimming cut 6 bases from V and 10 bases from J; bases unmatched to any gene: 10. Germline V gene sequence: CDR1 LNHDA, CDR2 SQIVND (reference sequence). CDR3 length: 14 residues. The chain's CDR3 is CASRVSGGNPEQFF. The CDR3 nucleotides read TGTGCCAGTAGAGTAAGCGGGGGGAACCCAGAGCAGTTCTTC. The full variable domain, its missing parts supplied by reference TRBV19 and TRBJ2-1, is DGGITQSPKYLFRKEGQNVTLSCEQNLNHDAMYWYRQDPGQGLRLIYYSQIVNDFQKGDIAEGYSVSREKKESFPLTVTSAQKNPTAFYLCASRVSGGNPEQFFGPGTRLTVL.

The V call is TRBV5-1, the J call TRBJ2-1; TRBD2 is a possible D gene (6 bases). This CDR3 is built from 15 residues. With 0 bases removed from V and 1 base from J, the gap between germline ends came to 8 bases. The germline V gene encodes CDR1 SGHRS and CDR2 YFSETQ. CDR3 loop: CASSLVAESYNEQFF. DNA of the CDR3: TGCGCCAGCAGCTTGGTAGCGGAGTCCTACAATGAGCAGTTCTTC.